These T cell receptor beta chains were read from a single sample in a study of blood T cell repertoires in COVID-19. Sequencing used immunoSEQ multiplex PCR; TCRdb keeps in-frame clones, though not all of them. The table shows about 97,000 clones, with over 70% occurring only once. The sequenced material came from peripheral blood. All receptors derive from a man in his 60s with acute or convalescent COVID-19. Each CDR3 is given with its conserved first and last residue. The D gene is left open where the match is weak. Rows may omit the clone size; those that give it use once, few, many or a size class.

cdr3_nt: TGCGCCAGCAGCTTGGAATTCGGGACTCACAATGAGCAGTTCTTC
cdr3_aa: CASSLEFGTHNEQFF
j_call: TRBJ2-1
v_call: TRBV5-1
d_call: NA
clone_size: NA

cdr3_nt: TGTGCCAGCAGCTTAGGGCCTAGCTCCACCTTTCCCTATGGCTACACCTTC
cdr3_aa: CASSLGPSSTFPYGYTF
j_call: TRBJ1-2
v_call: TRBV7-2
d_call: NA
clone_size: NA

cdr3_nt: TGTGCCAGCAGTTACTCCGGCAGGGGGATCTATGGCTACACCTTC
cdr3_aa: CASSYSGRGIYGYTF
j_call: TRBJ1-2
v_call: TRBV6-2/TRBV6-3
d_call: TRBD1
clone_size: NA

cdr3_nt: TGTGCCAGCAGGCCTGTAGCATGGACCGGGGAGCTGTTTTTT
cdr3_aa: CASRPVAWTGELFF
j_call: TRBJ2-2
v_call: TRBV27
d_call: NA
clone_size: NA

cdr3_nt: TGCGCCAGCAGCACGGGTTTCGGGACTAGCGGGGGTACCTACGAGCAGTACTTC
cdr3_aa: CASSTGFGTSGGTYEQYF
j_call: TRBJ2-7
v_call: TRBV5-1
d_call: TRBD2
clone_size: NA

cdr3_nt: TGTGCCAGCAGTGAGCGGGGGGAGACAGATACGCAGTATTTT
cdr3_aa: CASSERGETDTQYF
j_call: TRBJ2-3
v_call: TRBV6-4
d_call: TRBD2
clone_size: NA

cdr3_nt: TGTGCCAGCAGTGAGACAACCAGTTTGTATGGCTACACCTTC
cdr3_aa: CASSETTSLYGYTF
j_call: TRBJ1-2
v_call: TRBV6-2/TRBV6-3
d_call: NA
clone_size: NA

cdr3_nt: TGTGCCAGCAGTTCCGCAGGGCCAAACACCATATATTTT
cdr3_aa: CASSSAGPNTIYF
j_call: TRBJ1-3
v_call: TRBV7-2
d_call: NA
clone_size: NA

cdr3_nt: TGCGCCAGCAGATTCGGGATGGCCAACCAAGAGACCCAGTACTTC
cdr3_aa: CASRFGMANQETQYF
j_call: TRBJ2-5
v_call: TRBV10-2
d_call: NA
clone_size: NA

cdr3_nt: TGTGCCAGCAGTCCTTCGCCGGGACAGGGGGCTTACGAGCAGTACTTC
cdr3_aa: CASSPSPGQGAYEQYF
j_call: TRBJ2-7
v_call: TRBV28
d_call: TRBD1
clone_size: NA

cdr3_nt: TGTGCCACCACCTATAGCGGGCCGAGCTCCTACGAGCAGTACTTC
cdr3_aa: CATTYSGPSSYEQYF
j_call: TRBJ2-7
v_call: TRBV6-5
d_call: TRBD2
clone_size: NA

cdr3_nt: TGTGCCAGCAGCTTCGACAGGGGGCCGGGGGAGACCCAGTACTTC
cdr3_aa: CASSFDRGPGETQYF
j_call: TRBJ2-5
v_call: TRBV11-3
d_call: TRBD1
clone_size: NA

cdr3_nt: TGTGCCAGCAGCGAAGACAGCTATGGCTACACCTTC
cdr3_aa: CASSEDSYGYTF
j_call: TRBJ1-2
v_call: TRBV9
d_call: NA
clone_size: NA

cdr3_nt: TGTGCCAGCAGCCGCCGGGACAGGGTCTTCTACGAGCAGTACTTC
cdr3_aa: CASSRRDRVFYEQYF
j_call: TRBJ2-7
v_call: TRBV14
d_call: TRBD1
clone_size: NA

cdr3_nt: TGTGCCAGCAGCAACGGACAGGGTCGGTACGAGCAGTACTTC
cdr3_aa: CASSNGQGRYEQYF
j_call: TRBJ2-7
v_call: TRBV11-3
d_call: TRBD1
clone_size: once

cdr3_nt: TGCGCCAGCAGTTCAGGGGTGGGCTATGGCTACACCTTC
cdr3_aa: CASSSGVGYGYTF
j_call: TRBJ1-2
v_call: TRBV5-1
d_call: NA
clone_size: few

cdr3_nt: TGCGCCAGCAGCGAAACAGGTCTAGGGAACACTGAAGCTTTCTTT
cdr3_aa: CASSETGLGNTEAFF
j_call: TRBJ1-1
v_call: TRBV5-1
d_call: NA
clone_size: once

cdr3_nt: TGTGCCAGCAGCGTAGGTGGGACAACTGAAGCTTTCTTT
cdr3_aa: CASSVGGTTEAFF
j_call: TRBJ1-1
v_call: TRBV9
d_call: NA
clone_size: NA

cdr3_nt: TGTGCCAGCAGTAGACAGGTTACCTACGAGCAGTACTTC
cdr3_aa: CASSRQVTYEQYF
j_call: TRBJ2-7
v_call: TRBV6-5
d_call: NA
clone_size: NA

cdr3_nt: TGTGCCAGCAGCTTGCTCGGACTAGCGGTTGTAGATACGCAGTATTTT
cdr3_aa: CASSLLGLAVVDTQYF
j_call: TRBJ2-3
v_call: TRBV7-2
d_call: TRBD2
clone_size: NA

cdr3_nt: TGTGCCATCAGTCAAACAGGGGGTAGCGGGAGTGGGAATGAGCAGTTCTTC
cdr3_aa: CAISQTGGSGSGNEQFF
j_call: TRBJ2-1
v_call: TRBV10-3
d_call: NA
clone_size: once

cdr3_nt: TGTGCCAGCAGGATCCGGGACAGGAACACCGGGGAGCTGTTTTTT
cdr3_aa: CASRIRDRNTGELFF
j_call: TRBJ2-2
v_call: TRBV6-5
d_call: TRBD1
clone_size: NA

cdr3_nt: TGTGCCAGTAGTGACGGGACTAGCGGGAACACAGATACGCAGTATTTT
cdr3_aa: CASSDGTSGNTDTQYF
j_call: TRBJ2-3
v_call: TRBV19
d_call: TRBD2
clone_size: once

cdr3_nt: TGTGCCAGCAGTTTATTATCGGCAGCTAGCTATGGCTACACCTTC
cdr3_aa: CASSLLSAASYGYTF
j_call: TRBJ1-2
v_call: TRBV28
d_call: NA
clone_size: NA

cdr3_nt: TGTGCCAGCAGCCAGGGGACAGCTGGAAACACCATATATTTT
cdr3_aa: CASSQGTAGNTIYF
j_call: TRBJ1-3
v_call: TRBV3-1/TRBV3-2
d_call: TRBD1
clone_size: NA

cdr3_nt: TGTGCCAGCCAACCCCGGGACAGGGCAACAGATACGCAGTATTTT
cdr3_aa: CASQPRDRATDTQYF
j_call: TRBJ2-3
v_call: TRBV19
d_call: TRBD1
clone_size: NA

cdr3_nt: TGTGCCAGCAGCTCCTCGGACAGGGGAGACGAGCAGTACTTC
cdr3_aa: CASSSSDRGDEQYF
j_call: TRBJ2-7
v_call: TRBV7-9
d_call: TRBD1
clone_size: NA

cdr3_nt: TGTGCCAGCAGCTTTGCACAGAACACTGAAGCTTTCTTT
cdr3_aa: CASSFAQNTEAFF
j_call: TRBJ1-1
v_call: TRBV5-4
d_call: NA
clone_size: NA

cdr3_nt: TGTGCCAGCAGCATCAGGGGGGTGGAAAAACTGTTTTTT
cdr3_aa: CASSIRGVEKLFF
j_call: TRBJ1-4
v_call: TRBV13
d_call: TRBD1
clone_size: once

cdr3_nt: TGTGCCAGCAGCTTACTCGTGGCCGCTAACTATGGCTACACCTTC
cdr3_aa: CASSLLVAANYGYTF
j_call: TRBJ1-2
v_call: TRBV11-2
d_call: NA
clone_size: few

cdr3_nt: TGTGCCAGCAGGGGGACAGGGGTCCACGAGCAGTACTTC
cdr3_aa: CASRGTGVHEQYF
j_call: TRBJ2-7
v_call: TRBV6-5
d_call: TRBD1
clone_size: NA

cdr3_nt: TGTGCCAGCAGTGGACCCGGGACAGCGAACACTGAAGCTTTCTTT
cdr3_aa: CASSGPGTANTEAFF
j_call: TRBJ1-1
v_call: TRBV25-1
d_call: TRBD1
clone_size: NA

cdr3_nt: TGTGCCAGCAGCTTAGGGCCTAGCGGGGGCTATGAGCAGTTCTTC
cdr3_aa: CASSLGPSGGYEQFF
j_call: TRBJ2-1
v_call: TRBV7-2
d_call: TRBD2
clone_size: NA

cdr3_nt: TGCGCCAGCAGCCAGATGGGCAGGGGGTATGAGCAGTTCTTC
cdr3_aa: CASSQMGRGYEQFF
j_call: TRBJ2-1
v_call: TRBV4-1
d_call: TRBD1
clone_size: NA

cdr3_nt: TGCAGTGCTAGCACTGCCTACGAGCAGTACTTC
cdr3_aa: CSASTAYEQYF
j_call: TRBJ2-7
v_call: TRBV20-1
d_call: NA
clone_size: NA

cdr3_nt: TGTGCCAGCAGTGACCTAACAGCTAGCAATCAGCCCCAGCATTTT
cdr3_aa: CASSDLTASNQPQHF
j_call: TRBJ1-5
v_call: TRBV6-1
d_call: NA
clone_size: NA

cdr3_nt: TGTGCCAGCAGCGCAGGACGCGCCTGGGAGCGGAATGGCTACACCTTC
cdr3_aa: CASSAGRAWERNGYTF
j_call: TRBJ1-2
v_call: TRBV9
d_call: NA
clone_size: NA

cdr3_nt: TGTGCCAGCAGCTTAAGGCAGGGGGACGAGCAGTACTTC
cdr3_aa: CASSLRQGDEQYF
j_call: TRBJ2-7
v_call: TRBV7-2
d_call: TRBD1
clone_size: NA

cdr3_nt: TGTGCCAGCAGCACAGGATGGGCTCGGCCCCAGCATTTT
cdr3_aa: CASSTGWARPQHF
j_call: TRBJ1-5
v_call: TRBV28
d_call: NA
clone_size: NA

cdr3_nt: TGTGCCAGCAGTGAAGCAGGGGGCCAGAACTATGGCTACACCTTC
cdr3_aa: CASSEAGGQNYGYTF
j_call: TRBJ1-2
v_call: TRBV2
d_call: TRBD1
clone_size: once

cdr3_nt: TGTGCCAGCAGCTTTTTAAGGGGGAACACTGAAGCTTTCTTT
cdr3_aa: CASSFLRGNTEAFF
j_call: TRBJ1-1
v_call: TRBV11-2
d_call: NA
clone_size: NA

cdr3_nt: TGTGCCAGCAGCCAAACCCAGGGATCCCACTATGGCTACACCTTC
cdr3_aa: CASSQTQGSHYGYTF
j_call: TRBJ1-2
v_call: TRBV7-2
d_call: NA
clone_size: few